One sample yielded the 4 T cell receptor beta chains listed below, sequenced in a study of breast tumors, draining lymph nodes, adjacent tissues (dated by TCRdb to 2016 to 2017). The library was built by means of multiplex PCR. TCRdb names Illumina HiSeq 2000 as the instrument used. The raw public reads went through TCRdb reprocessing: fastp at Q25, MiXCR clone calling, in-frame beta chains kept. Rows matching on CDR3 protein sequence are summarized as one entry with the most common DNA and genes. Present in this sample are about 47,000 distinct CDR3 sequences, approximately 22% of which were seen just once. Over 6.5% of the sample lies in the top ten. Specimen: breast tumor tissue. These receptors were obtained from a female donor with breast cancer. Some clones in this sample may be carry-over from other donors' samples.

This clonotype was seen only once. This chain joins TRBV2 and TRBJ1-5; 7 bases map to TRBD1. The CDR3 spans 14 residues. Germline V gives CDR1 SNHLY, CDR2 FYNNEI. V shed 6 bases and J 9 bases; nucleotides not matched to a gene: 11. CDR3 sequence reads: CASREPAQGGPQHF. The DNA of the CDR3 is TGTGCCAGCAGGGAACCGGCCCAGGGGGGGCCCCAGCATTTT.

Of note for this clonotype: A much bigger clone sits one base away, suggesting this may be a read error. V is TRBV18 and J is TRBJ1-3, with D possibly matching TRBD1 (6 bases). The CDR3 is 17 amino acids. The V gene's germline CDR1 is KGHSH and CDR2 LQKENI. CDR3 bases: TGTGCCGGCTCAATAGGCCTAACAGGGACGGCTGGAAACACCATATATTTT. Protein product: CAGSIGLTGTAGNTIYF.

This clonotype appeared many times. The chain uses TRBV12-3 or TRBV12-4 and TRBJ1-6, with 8 bases matching TRBD1. Trimming cost V 6 bases and J 8 bases; bases outside gene matches: 9. The CDR3 loop spans 15 amino acids. CDR3 protein: CASSFGQGGDSPLHF. CDR3 nucleotides: TGTGCCAGCAGCTTCGGACAGGGAGGAGATTCACCCCTCCACTTT.

Ten or more counts support this clonotype. This chain joins TRBV7-9 and TRBJ1-2, with 7 bases identical to TRBD1. J gave up 1 base and V 4 bases, and 15 bases lay outside the gene matches. The CDR3 length is 18 residues. Germline CDR1 SEHNR, CDR2 FQNEAQ (reference sequence). The DNA for the CDR3 is TGTGCCAGCAGCTCCTCCGACCTTGACAGGGCTTTTAACTATGGCTACACCTTC. Its protein product is CASSSSDLDRAFNYGYTF.